This record looks at one T cell receptor (beta chain) sequence and its context. The V end was cut by 1 base, the J end by 3 bases, with 4 bases between. Germline V gene lookup returns CDR1 SGHRS and CDR2 YFSETQ. The CDR3 consists of 12 residues. The data were taken from a study of blood T cell repertoires in COVID-19. In the authors' methods: Nucleated cell number was recorded as an estimate derived from reference gene primer amplification. Repertoires were generated with immunoSEQ multiplex PCR, while TCRdb's copy carries only in-frame clones and drops some. That table furnishes V, J and clone size, whereas the DNA furnished D and trimming. The sample holds 100,000 to 150,000 clones, around 87% seen once.

V usage is TRBV5-1 and J usage is TRBJ2-5; D is uncertain. The sequenced sample consisted of peripheral blood. This sequence was found in a man aged 65-85 years with active COVID-19. CDR3 region: CASSLIEETQYF. Written as DNA, the CDR3 is TGCGCCAGCAGCTTGATAGAAGAGACCCAGTACTTC.